The subject of this entry is one T cell receptor (beta chain). This sample is drawn from a study of T cell responses to AZD1222 COVID-19 vaccine. This CDR3 has 14 amino acids. V was shortened by 5 bases and J by 0 bases, with 8 bases between the two germline ends. CDR1 and CDR2 from the germline V gene are MNHEY and SVGEGT. Method: immunoSEQ multiplex PCR; TCRdb's copy keeps in-frame clones and lacks some. The table has about 92,000 clones, around 90% seen once. This clonotype was sampled from an adult in good health. The sequencing used peripheral blood, collected on day 0 of AZD1222 vaccination. J is TRBJ1-5 and V is TRBV6-2 or TRBV6-3, with no clear D. The CDR3 nucleotides read TGTGCCAGCAGTCTCCGATATAGCAATCAGCCCCAGCATTTT. Translated, it gives CASSLRYSNQPQHF.